Listed here are 3 T cell receptor beta chains from one sample, sequenced in a study of graft-versus-host responses after intestinal transplantation. The protocol was immunoSEQ multiplex PCR, while the TCRdb copy is restricted to in-frame clones and leaves out a portion. The table shows 100,000 to 140,000 clones, with roughly 89% occurring only once. Their antigen targets remain unknown. The sample in question was unstimulated CD4+ T cells sorted from spleen or lymph node cells, obtained before transplant. The receptors shown here come from a human donor who was the organ donor for an intestinal transplant.

V usage is TRBV5-6 and J usage is TRBJ2-2; D may be TRBD1 (6 bases). This CDR3 has 14 residues. The germline V and J ends were trimmed by 7 bases and 3 bases, with 13 bases remaining between them. Looked up from germline, CDR1 is SGHDT and CDR2 is YYEEEE. The CDR3 loop is CASRRQVHTGELFF. In DNA, the CDR3 is TGTGCCAGCCGACGACAGGTGCACACCGGGGAGCTGTTTTTT. Full variable domain (outside the CDR3, taken from reference TRBV5-6 and TRBJ2-2): DAGVTQSPTHLIKTRGQQVTLRCSPKSGHDTVSWYQQALGQGPQFIFQYYEEEERQRGNFPDRFSGHQFPNYSSELNVNALLLGDSALYLCASRRQVHTGELFFGEGSRLTVL.

The table lists this clone with a count of one. V is TRBV7-9 and J is TRBJ2-3; 14 bases line up with TRBD2. The CDR3 has 18 residues. CDR1 and CDR2 from the germline V gene are SEHNR and FQNEAQ (reference sequence). V lost 5 bases, J lost 0 bases, and 7 bases stayed unmatched. CDR3 region: CASSLRTSGGTSTDTQYF. The CDR3 coding sequence is TGTGCCAGCAGCCTAAGGACTAGCGGGGGGACGAGCACAGATACGCAGTATTTT.

This clone has just one count. The genes are TRBV6-6 and TRBJ1-6; D unresolved. The CDR3 is made up of 14 amino acids. Trimming shortened V by 2 bases and J by 7 bases, and 9 bases separated the two germline ends. Germline V gene data show CDR1 as MNHNY and CDR2 as SVGAGI (reference sequence). The CDR3 nucleotides read TGTGCCAGCAGTTACGGTCAGGTCAATTCACCCCTCCACTTT. Residues: CASSYGQVNSPLHF.